This TCR beta chain was recovered during a study of T cell responses to AZD1222 COVID-19 vaccine. Study-wide background: Second-dose intervals near 4 or 12 weeks were combined.

Clones were sequenced by immunoSEQ multiplex PCR, and TCRdb holds only the in-frame ones, with some missing. The table has 90,000 to 100,000 clones, approximately 90% seen once. With 4 bases clipped from V and 4 bases from J, the junction kept 13 bases outside the gene matches. CDR1 is SGHRS and CDR2 is YFSETQ in the germline V gene. CDR3 length equals 17 residues. V gene TRBV5-1 combines with J gene TRBJ2-2, with TRBD1 matching 7 bases. This TCR was recovered from an adult in good health. This sample comprised peripheral blood, obtained on day 0 of AZD1222 vaccination. The CDR3 region has the DNA TGCGCCAGCAGCGTTTTCCCTCGACAGGGAAGCACCGGGGAGCTGTTTTTT. It yields the protein CASSVFPRQGSTGELFF.